This T cell receptor (beta chain) was identified in a study of T cells in narcolepsy. Study-wide findings and caveats: Comparing one patient's CSF and blood CD4+ clonotypes highlighted HCRT- and TRIB2-specific autoreactive clonotypes.

Only in-frame clones appear in the TCRdb table, and some are missing; sequencing was by immunoSEQ multiplex PCR. The sample lists about 30,000 clones; approximately 85% were seen once. Germline V gene lookup returns CDR1 MDHEN and CDR2 SYDVKM. This CDR3 comprises 13 residues. Trimming removed 7 bases from V and 7 bases from J, with 13 bases in between. Concerning this clone itself: Its antigen is not identified.

The sample taken for sequencing was CD45RA- memory CD4+ T cells from PBMCs. The rearrangement links TRBV28 to TRBJ1-4; tentatively, D is TRBD1 (5 bases). This TCR was recovered from a human donor with narcolepsy. This CDR3 reads CASTPGVREKLFF. CDR3 DNA sequence: TGTGCCAGCACCCCGGGGGTTCGTGAAAAACTGTTTTTT.